The clone carrying this T cell receptor beta chain has more than one count but fewer than ten. The use of a sample-barcoded 5' primer and a J-beta primer mix characterized a second PCR of roughly 7 to 11 cycles. Each cDNA molecule was tagged by a template-switch adaptor that had 12 random nucleotides. TCRdb used MiXCR to reprocess the 5' RACE reads, holding one entry per CDR3 protein. Seen here are approximately 800,000 distinct CDR3 sequences, less than 70% observed once, and the top ten hold about 42%. This record belongs to a study of blood T cells in healthy people across ages. Germline-derived CDR1 and CDR2 are MGHRA and YSYEKL. CDR3 size: 14 residues. Deletions cut 1 base from V and 7 bases from J, with 14 bases between. Individuals who donated were healthy Caucasians from Russia aged 6 to 90. The authors isolated at least 6.5 million PBMCs per sample.

This chain joins TRBV4-1 and TRBJ2-7; D call uncertain. This receptor was identified in an elderly man in good health. The sequencing sample was made of blood. CDR3: CASSQVLAPNEQYF. The CDR3 bases are TGCGCCAGCAGCCAAGTGTTGGCCCCTAATGAGCAGTACTTC.